This T cell receptor (beta chain) was recorded in a study of shared clonotypes between healthy human individuals. Study details: The study used three CD4 naive, three CD4 memory, two CD8 naive and one CD8 memory plate per donor.

Sorted-subset replicate PCRs used 150 to 200 ng DNA, approximately 33,000 T cell genomes. Clones were read by immunoSEQ multiplex PCR, and TCRdb kept only the in-frame ones, dropping some. The sample lists hundreds of thousands of clones, approximately 79% occurring once. On this clone itself: Its antigen is not identified.

In germline, CDR1 is SGHAT, CDR2 FQNNGV. The CDR3 consists of 17 residues. The ends were cut back, 3 bases at V and 3 bases at J, with 17 bases in the middle. Points from the study as a whole: Across a few donors, naive CD4 shared around 5.1%, naive CD8 less than 4%, memory CD4 more than 2%, memory CD8 more than 0.35%. Tissue TCR repertoires likely differ from these blood-only repertoires.

V gene TRBV11-2 combines with J gene TRBJ2-2; TRBD1 might be the D (6 bases). The receptor was isolated from a woman in her twenties or thirties in good health. Sequenced: memory CD4+ T cells sorted from blood. Specified subset: CD45RA-negative fraction. In DNA, the CDR3 is TGTGCCAGCAGCTTGGGGACCGGGACATCGTACACCGGGGAGCTGTTTTTT. It is translated as CASSLGTGTSYTGELFF.